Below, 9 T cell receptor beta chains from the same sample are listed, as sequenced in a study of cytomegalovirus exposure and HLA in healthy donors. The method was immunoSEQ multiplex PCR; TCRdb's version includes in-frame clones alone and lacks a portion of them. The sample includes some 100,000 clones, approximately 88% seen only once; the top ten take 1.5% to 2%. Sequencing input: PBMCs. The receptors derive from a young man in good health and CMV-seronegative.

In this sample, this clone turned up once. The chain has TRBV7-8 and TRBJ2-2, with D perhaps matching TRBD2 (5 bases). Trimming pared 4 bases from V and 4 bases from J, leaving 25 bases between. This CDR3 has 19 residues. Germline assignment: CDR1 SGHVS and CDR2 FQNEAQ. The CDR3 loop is CASSSIRPRTGVGTGELFF. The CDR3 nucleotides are TGTGCCAGCAGCTCTATCCGGCCTCGGACTGGCGTCGGCACCGGGGAGCTGTTTTTT.

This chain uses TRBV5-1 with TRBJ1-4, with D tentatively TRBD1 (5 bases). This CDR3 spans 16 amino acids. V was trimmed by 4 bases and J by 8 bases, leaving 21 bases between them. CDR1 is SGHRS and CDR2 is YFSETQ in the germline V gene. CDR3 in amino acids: CASSHEPGSGEEKLFF. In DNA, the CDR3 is TGCGCCAGCAGCCACGAACCAGGGTCGGGGGAAGAAAAACTGTTTTTT.

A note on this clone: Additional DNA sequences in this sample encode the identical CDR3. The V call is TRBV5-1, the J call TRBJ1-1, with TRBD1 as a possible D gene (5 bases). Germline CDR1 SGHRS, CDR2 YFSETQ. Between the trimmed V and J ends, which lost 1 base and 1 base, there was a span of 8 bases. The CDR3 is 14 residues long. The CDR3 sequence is CASSLSGGNTEAFF. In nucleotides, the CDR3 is TGCGCCAGCAGCTTGTCGGGGGGGAACACTGAAGCTTTCTTT.

The CDR3 DNA sequence: TGTGCCAGTAGTAACAACCGGGGGTACTCCTACAATGAGCAGTTCTTC. It yields the protein CASSNNRGYSYNEQFF. The chain combines TRBV19 with TRBJ2-1; D possibly corresponds to TRBD2 (6 bases). The V gene lost 4 bases and the J gene lost 0 bases, with 13 bases spanning the gap. The CDR3 extends over 16 amino acids. Germline assignment: CDR1 LNHDA and CDR2 SQIVND (reference sequence).

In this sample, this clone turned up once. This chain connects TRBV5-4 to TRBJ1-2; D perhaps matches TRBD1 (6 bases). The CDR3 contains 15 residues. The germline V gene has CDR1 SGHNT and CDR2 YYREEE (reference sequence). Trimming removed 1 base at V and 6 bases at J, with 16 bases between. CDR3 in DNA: TGTGCCAGCAGCTTGTATTTTCTGGGGGCCGATGGCTACACCTTC. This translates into CASSLYFLGADGYTF.

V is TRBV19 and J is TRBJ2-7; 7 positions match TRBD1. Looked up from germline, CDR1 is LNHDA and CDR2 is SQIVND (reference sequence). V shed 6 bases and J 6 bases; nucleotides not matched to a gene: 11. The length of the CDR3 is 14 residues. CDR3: CASRAGQVGGEQYF. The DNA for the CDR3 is TGTGCCAGTAGGGCTGGACAGGTGGGCGGCGAGCAGTACTTC.

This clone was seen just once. The DNA of the CDR3 is TGCGCCAGCAGCCAAGCCCTGGCTAGCGGAGCCTGGGGTACGCAGTATTTT. It codes for CASSQALASGAWGTQYF. This chain connects TRBV4-1 to TRBJ2-3; 7 bases align to TRBD2. Trimming removed 1 base from V and 8 bases from J; junction bases left unmatched: 15. Germline loops: CDR1 MGHRA, CDR2 YSYEKL. This CDR3 contains 17 residues.

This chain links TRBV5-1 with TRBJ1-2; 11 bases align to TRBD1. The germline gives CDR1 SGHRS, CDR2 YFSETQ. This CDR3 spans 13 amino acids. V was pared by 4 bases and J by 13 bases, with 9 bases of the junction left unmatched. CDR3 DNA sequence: TGCGCCAGCAGCCGGGGACAGGGGGATCTACGCACCTTC. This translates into CASSRGQGDLRTF. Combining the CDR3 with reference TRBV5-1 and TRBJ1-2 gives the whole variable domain KAGVTQTPRYLIKTRGQQVTLSCSPISGHRSVSWYQQTPGQGLQFLFEYFSETQRNKGNFPGRFSGRQFSNSRSEMNVSTLELGDSALYLCASSRGQGDLRTFGSGTRLTVV.

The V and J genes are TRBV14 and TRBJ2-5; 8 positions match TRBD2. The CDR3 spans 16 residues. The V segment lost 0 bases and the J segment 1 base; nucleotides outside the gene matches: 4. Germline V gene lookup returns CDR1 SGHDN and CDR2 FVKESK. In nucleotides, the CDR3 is TGTGCCAGCAGCCAAGATGGCGGGGGGTTCCAAGAGACCCAGTACTTC. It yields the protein CASSQDGGGFQETQYF. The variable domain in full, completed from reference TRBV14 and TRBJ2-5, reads EAGVTQFPSHSVIEKGQTVTLRCDPISGHDNLYWYRRVMGKEIKFLLHFVKESKQDESGMPNNRFLAERTGGTYSTLKVQPAELEDSGVYFCASSQDGGGFQETQYFGPGTRLLVL.